These 29 T cell receptor beta chains were sequenced from one sample in a study of control samples from healthy donors and cancer patients. Generated by immunoSEQ multiplex PCR, the TCRdb table keeps only in-frame clones and is missing some. The table lists approximately 100,000 clones, 82% of them singletons. The sample was blood. These receptors were taken from a man in his sixties in good health.

This sequence joins TRBV4-1 and TRBJ1-2; D not resolved. Trimming took 0 bases from V and 5 from J, leaving 7 bases between them. The CDR3 is 13 amino acids. Germline values: CDR1 MGHRA, CDR2 YSYEKL. CDR3 nucleotides: TGCGCCAGCAGCCAAGAGGGAGGTTATGGCTACACCTTC. Its translation is CASSQEGGYGYTF.

This clone has just a few counts. The J gene is TRBJ1-6, the V gene TRBV30; D gene unclear. This CDR3 comprises 18 residues. From germline, CDR1 is GTSNPN and CDR2 SVGIG (reference sequence). V was pared by 0 bases and J by 0 bases, with 15 bases between. Here the CDR3 reads CAWSVLSPDLSYNSPLHF. In nucleotides, the CDR3 is TGTGCCTGGAGTGTACTAAGTCCGGACCTCTCCTATAATTCACCCCTCCACTTT.

The chain uses TRBV19 and TRBJ1-1; 10 bases agree with TRBD1. V was clipped by 5 bases and J by 4 bases; unmatched bases: 1. The CDR3 loop spans 13 amino acids. Germline values: CDR1 LNHDA, CDR2 SQIVND (reference sequence). The CDR3 loop reads CASSWTGGTEAFF. In DNA, the CDR3 is TGTGCCAGTAGTTGGACAGGGGGCACTGAAGCTTTCTTT.

V is TRBV28 and J is TRBJ2-1, with 10 bases fitting TRBD2. Germline assignment: CDR1 MDHEN and CDR2 SYDVKM. The length of the CDR3 is 15 residues. V gave up 3 bases and J gave up 4 bases; unmatched junction bases: 3. CDR3 coding DNA: TGTGCCAGCAGTTTTCTAGCGGGGGATTACAATGAGCAGTTCTTC. Translated: CASSFLAGDYNEQFF.

The chain employs TRBV25-1 and TRBJ1-4; 7 bases agree with TRBD1. V was pared by 2 bases and J by 0 bases, with 3 bases of the junction left unmatched. Germline V gene sequence: CDR1 MGHDK, CDR2 SYGVNS. The CDR3 loop spans 16 amino acids. Here the CDR3 DNA reads TGTGCCAGCAGTGAAGAACAGGGGACAACTAATGAAAAACTGTTTTTT. Translating gives CASSEEQGTTNEKLFF.

CDR3 nucleotides: TGTGCCAGCAGTGAGTTTTCTAGCACAGATACGCAGTATTTT. Translating gives CASSEFSSTDTQYF. V gene TRBV2 combines with J gene TRBJ2-3; D remains unclear. Germline V gene data show CDR1 as SNHLY and CDR2 as FYNNEI. The CDR3 length is 14 residues. Trimming removed 3 bases from V and 0 bases from J, with 7 bases in between.

V usage is TRBV19 and J usage is TRBJ2-7; 8 nucleotides align to TRBD1. The CDR3 is 18 residues long. Trimming removed 4 bases from V and 1 base from J; junction bases left unmatched: 15. Germline V gene data show CDR1 as LNHDA and CDR2 as SQIVND (reference sequence). The CDR3, as DNA: TGTGCCAGTAGTAGGGTCGGGACCGGACAGGGACGGTCCTACGAGCAGTACTTC. It translates to CASSRVGTGQGRSYEQYF. Combining the CDR3 with reference TRBV19 and TRBJ2-7 gives the whole variable domain DGGITQSPKYLFRKEGQNVTLSCEQNLNHDAMYWYRQDPGQGLRLIYYSQIVNDFQKGDIAEGYSVSREKKESFPLTVTSAQKNPTAFYLCASSRVGTGQGRSYEQYFGPGTRLTVT.

This chain links TRBV12-3 or TRBV12-4 with TRBJ2-5, with D perhaps matching TRBD2 (6 bases). This CDR3 contains 13 residues. Between the trimmed V and J ends, which lost 6 bases and 4 bases, there was a span of 12 bases. CDR3 DNA: TGTGCCAGCAGCCGCGGGGTCCTAGAGACCCAGTACTTC. Translated: CASSRGVLETQYF.

This clone was recorded a few times. The genes are TRBV3-1 (or the pseudogene TRBV3-2) and TRBJ1-5, with a tentative D call TRBD1 (5 bases). The CDR3 totals 13 residues. Germline CDR1 reads LGHDT; CDR2 reads YNNKEL (reference sequence). Deletions cut 1 base from V and 7 bases from J, with 8 bases between. The CDR3 coding sequence is TGTGCCAGCAGCCAAGTCCCAGGGCAGCCCCAGCATTTT. Its protein product is CASSQVPGQPQHF.

The rearrangement joins TRBV7-8 to TRBJ1-2; possibly TRBD1 for D (5 bases). The CDR3 sequence is 17 residues long. Germline assignment: CDR1 SGHVS and CDR2 FQNEAQ. Trimming shortened V by 8 bases and J by 4 bases, and 26 bases separated the two germline ends. DNA for the CDR3: TGTGCCAGCGGGGGGAGCGGGGACCCCCGACTGCGCTATGGCTACACCTTC. Translating gives CASGGSGDPRLRYGYTF. Looking up the rest from reference TRBV7-8 and TRBJ1-2 gives the full variable domain: GAGVSQSPRYKVAKRGQDVALRCDPISGHVSLFWYQQALGQGPEFLTYFQNEAQLDKSGLPSDRFFAERPEGSVSTLKIQRTQQEDSAVYLCASGGSGDPRLRYGYTFGSGTRLTVV.

The rearrangement joins TRBV6-4 to TRBJ2-2; D may match TRBD1 or TRBD2 (5 bases each). Germline assignment: CDR1 MRHNA and CDR2 SNTAGT. CDR3 length equals 16 residues. V was pared by 6 bases and J by 4 bases, with 18 bases between. The CDR3 loop reads CASSESRDGGTGELFF. CDR3 DNA sequence: TGTGCCAGCAGCGAAAGCAGGGATGGGGGCACCGGGGAGCTGTTTTTT.

The CDR3 reads CASTEGGRSYEQYF. DNA for the CDR3: TGTGCCAGTACCGAGGGGGGCCGATCCTACGAGCAGTACTTC. The chain links TRBV19 to TRBJ2-7; D is perhaps TRBD1 or TRBD2 (6 bases each). CDR1 LNHDA and CDR2 SQIVND come from the germline V gene (reference sequence). V lost 7 bases and J 1 base, leaving 14 bases between the germline ends. The CDR3 consists of 14 residues. Variable domain in full (rest from reference TRBV19 and TRBJ2-7): DGGITQSPKYLFRKEGQNVTLSCEQNLNHDAMYWYRQDPGQGLRLIYYSQIVNDFQKGDIAEGYSVSREKKESFPLTVTSAQKNPTAFYLCASTEGGRSYEQYFGPGTRLTVT.

The chain has TRBV9 and TRBJ1-2; possible D gene TRBD1, 5 bases. CDR1 and CDR2 from the germline V gene are SGDLS and YYNGEE. Trimming removed 3 bases from V and 2 bases from J, with 20 bases in between. The CDR3 consists of 17 residues. For the CDR3, the DNA is TGTGCCAGCAGCGGGCGGGGGTATCCTCTTTCCAACTATGGCTACACCTTC. It is translated as CASSGRGYPLSNYGYTF.

V usage is TRBV19 and J usage is TRBJ1-2; 7 nucleotides match TRBD1. CDR1 and CDR2 (germline): LNHDA, SQIVND (reference sequence). The ends lost 9 bases at V and 4 bases at J; junction bases unmatched: 11. CDR3 length: 14 amino acids. DNA for the CDR3: TGTGCCAGCAAACCGGGGACAGACCCCTATGGCTACACCTTC. Residues: CASKPGTDPYGYTF.

This rearrangement joins TRBV11-3 to TRBJ1-2; a possible D gene is TRBD1 (5 bases). The CDR3 consists of 18 residues. Germline V CDR1 and CDR2: SGHNT, YENEEA. Trimming removed 2 bases from V and 0 bases from J, with 19 bases in between. The CDR3 here is CASSLLRDRRGANYGYTF. The CDR3 bases are TGTGCCAGCAGCTTACTCAGGGATCGAAGGGGAGCTAACTATGGCTACACCTTC.

The rearrangement joins TRBV28 to TRBJ1-5; D is ambiguous. The CDR3 spans 11 residues. Germline V CDR1 and CDR2: MDHEN, SYDVKM. V lost 6 bases to trimming and J lost 11 bases, with 11 bases between them. The DNA of the CDR3 is TGTGCCAGCAGCTTAGATGTGGCCCAGCATTTT. Translating it yields CASSLDVAQHF. The whole variable domain, filled in from reference TRBV28 and TRBJ1-5, reads DVKVTQSSRYLVKRTGEKVFLECVQDMDHENMFWYRQDPGLGLRLIYFSYDVKMKEKGDIPEGYSVSREKKERFSLILESASTNQTSMYLCASSLDVAQHFGDGTRLSIL.

This sequence joins TRBV19 and TRBJ1-4; D might be TRBD1 (5 bases). Trimming left V 3 bases short and J 3 bases short, with 8 bases between. CDR1 and CDR2 from the germline V gene are LNHDA and SQIVND (reference sequence). This CDR3 is built from 14 residues. Written as DNA, the CDR3 is TGTGCCAGTAGTATGCGCAGGGCTAATGAAAAACTGTTTTTT. The encoded protein is CASSMRRANEKLFF.

This sequence joins TRBV12-5 and TRBJ1-1; D may be TRBD1 (5 bases). Trimming left V 6 bases short and J 1 base short, with 15 bases between. Germline assignment: CDR1 LGHNT and CDR2 FRNRAP. This CDR3 contains 15 residues. The CDR3 protein is CASGRAMGPNTEAFF. CDR3 nucleotides: TGTGCTAGTGGGCGCGCGATGGGGCCGAACACTGAAGCTTTCTTT.

This clone was seen a few times. The V gene is TRBV6-5, the J gene TRBJ1-5, with D hard to call. The germline V and J ends were trimmed by 9 bases and 3 bases, with 18 bases remaining between them. Germline V gene data show CDR1 as MNHEY and CDR2 as SVGAGI. The CDR3 is made up of 15 amino acids. CDR3 DNA sequence: TGTGCCAGTTGGGCGGCAGGTACCCCCAATCAGCCCCAGCATTTT. Translating gives CASWAAGTPNQPQHF.

V gene TRBV7-9 combines with J gene TRBJ1-4; no definite D call. The germline V and J ends were trimmed by 1 base and 4 bases, with 10 bases remaining between them. Germline CDR1 is SEHNR and CDR2 is FQNEAQ (reference sequence). The CDR3 is made up of 15 amino acids. CDR3 in amino acids: CASSLVPQFNEKLFF. The CDR3 bases are TGTGCCAGCAGCTTAGTGCCACAGTTTAATGAAAAACTGTTTTTT.

This clone has just a few counts. This rearrangement joins TRBV24-1 to TRBJ2-3, with D unresolved. Trimming pared 5 bases from V and 6 bases from J, leaving 11 bases between. The CDR3 contains 13 residues. Per the germline V gene, CDR1 is KGHDR and CDR2 is SFDVKD. CDR3 DNA sequence: TGTGCCACCAGTGGCCCGGCCCGGGATACGCAGTATTTT. Protein product: CATSGPARDTQYF.

This rearrangement joins TRBV4-1 to TRBJ2-7; D is undetermined. The V end lost 1 base, the J end lost 5 bases, and 12 bases lay between the germline ends. Germline-derived CDR1 and CDR2 are MGHRA and YSYEKL. This CDR3 has 14 amino acids. CDR3 nucleotide sequence: TGCGCCAGCAGCCAAGGGCCCGGACGGGACGAGCAGTACTTC. This gives the protein CASSQGPGRDEQYF.

The chain combines TRBV4-1 with TRBJ1-2, with 12 bases identical to TRBD1. Germline assignment: CDR1 MGHRA and CDR2 YSYEKL. The junction had 4 bases not matched to a gene; V was cut back by 1 base and J by 7 bases. The CDR3 is made up of 15 amino acids. In DNA, the CDR3 is TGCGCCAGCAGCCAAGCCGGGACAGGGGGCCTTGGCTACACCTTC. The encoded protein is CASSQAGTGGLGYTF.

The chain recombines TRBV10-2 with TRBJ1-6, with D unclear. With 3 bases removed from V and 4 bases from J, the gap between germline ends came to 13 bases. CDR3 length: 16 amino acids. Per the germline V gene, CDR1 is WSHSY and CDR2 is SAAADI. CDR3 amino acids: CASSDGPGGYNSPLHF. The CDR3 coding sequence is TGCGCCAGCAGTGACGGGCCGGGAGGGTATAATTCACCCCTCCACTTT.

This chain's CDR3 is CASSRRGTEKLFF. CDR3 bases: TGCGCCAGCAGCAGGCGGGGTACTGAAAAACTGTTTTTT. The genes are TRBV5-1 and TRBJ1-4; no clear D. The ends were cut back, 4 bases at V and 7 bases at J, with 11 bases in the middle. The V gene's germline CDR1 is SGHRS and CDR2 YFSETQ. The CDR3 totals 13 residues.

The V gene is TRBV3-1 (or the pseudogene TRBV3-2), the J gene TRBJ1-1; 11 positions match TRBD1. CDR1 is LGHDT and CDR2 is YNNKEL in the germline V gene (reference sequence). V lost 8 bases and J lost 9; bases outside the gene matches: 14. The CDR3 is made up of 15 amino acids. The CDR3 bases are TGTGCCAGCGGGTGGACAGGGGGCGTGAGGGTTAAAGCTTTCTTT. It is translated as CASGWTGGVRVKAFF.

The V gene is TRBV28, the J gene TRBJ1-2; D is undetermined. Germline V lookup: CDR1 MDHEN, CDR2 SYDVKM. This CDR3 region has 16 residues. The V end lost 7 bases, the J end lost 6 bases, and 24 bases lay between the germline ends. Here the CDR3 DNA reads TGTGCCAGCACCTCGGGAGGGCTCATTACCCCGGATGGCTACACCTTC. It translates to CASTSGGLITPDGYTF.

This rearrangement joins TRBV19 to TRBJ1-3; weak D call: TRBD1 (5 bases). Germline V gives CDR1 LNHDA, CDR2 SQIVND (reference sequence). V was pared by 4 bases and J by 4 bases, with 11 bases between. This CDR3 contains 14 residues. In nucleotides, the CDR3 is TGTGCCAGTAGTAGAGGGGCTGACGGAAACACCATATATTTT. Protein: CASSRGADGNTIYF.

The chain uses TRBV5-1 and TRBJ1-5; no reliable D call. Looked up from germline, CDR1 is SGHRS and CDR2 is YFSETQ. The CDR3 length is 15 residues. The V end was cut by 4 bases, the J end by 4 bases, with 15 bases between. The CDR3 DNA reads as TGCGCCAGCAGCCCCGGGGTCTATGGGAATCAGCCCCAGCATTTT. It is translated as CASSPGVYGNQPQHF. Based on the CDR3 plus reference TRBV5-1 and TRBJ1-5, the full variable domain is KAGVTQTPRYLIKTRGQQVTLSCSPISGHRSVSWYQQTPGQGLQFLFEYFSETQRNKGNFPGRFSGRQFSNSRSEMNVSTLELGDSALYLCASSPGVYGNQPQHFGDGTRLSIL.